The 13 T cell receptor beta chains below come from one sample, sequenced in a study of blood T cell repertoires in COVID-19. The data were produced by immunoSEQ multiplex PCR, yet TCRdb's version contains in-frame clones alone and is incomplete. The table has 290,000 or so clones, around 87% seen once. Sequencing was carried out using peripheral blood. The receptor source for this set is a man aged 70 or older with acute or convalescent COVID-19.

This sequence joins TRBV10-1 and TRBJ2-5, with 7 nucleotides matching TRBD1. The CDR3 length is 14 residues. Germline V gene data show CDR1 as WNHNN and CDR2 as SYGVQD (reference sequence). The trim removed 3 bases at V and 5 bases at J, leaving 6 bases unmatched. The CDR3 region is CASSDLGGWETQYF. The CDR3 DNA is TGCGCCAGCAGTGACCTAGGGGGCTGGGAGACCCAGTACTTC.

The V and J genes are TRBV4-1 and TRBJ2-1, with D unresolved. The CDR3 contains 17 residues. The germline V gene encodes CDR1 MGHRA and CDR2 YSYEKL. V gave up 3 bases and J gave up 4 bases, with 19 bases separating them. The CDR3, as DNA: TGCGCCAGCAGCCATGCCTTCGACTCCTTCGGGTACAATGAGCAGTTCTTC. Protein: CASSHAFDSFGYNEQFF.

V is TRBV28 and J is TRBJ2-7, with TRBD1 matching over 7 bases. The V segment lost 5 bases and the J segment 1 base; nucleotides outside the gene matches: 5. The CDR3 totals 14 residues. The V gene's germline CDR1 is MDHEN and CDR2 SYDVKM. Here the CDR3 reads CASSRTGVSYEQYF. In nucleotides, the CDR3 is TGTGCCAGCAGTAGAACAGGGGTTTCCTACGAGCAGTACTTC.

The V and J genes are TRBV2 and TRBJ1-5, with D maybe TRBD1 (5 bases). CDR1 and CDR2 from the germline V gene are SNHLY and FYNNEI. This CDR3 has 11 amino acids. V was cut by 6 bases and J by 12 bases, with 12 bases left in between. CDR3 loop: CASRGEADQHF. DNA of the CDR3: TGTGCCAGCAGGGGGGAGGCCGACCAGCATTTT. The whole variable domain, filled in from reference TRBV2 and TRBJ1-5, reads EPEVTQTPSHQVTQMGQEVILRCVPISNHLYFYWYRQILGQKVEFLVSFYNNEISEKSEIFDDQFSVERPDGSNFTLKIRSTKLEDSAMYFCASRGEADQHFGDGTRLSIL.

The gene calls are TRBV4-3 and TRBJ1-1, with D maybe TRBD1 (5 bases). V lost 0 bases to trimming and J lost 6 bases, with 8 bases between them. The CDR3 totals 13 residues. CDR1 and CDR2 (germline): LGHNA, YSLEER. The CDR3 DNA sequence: TGCGCCAGCAGCCAAGATAGGGGATCTGAAGCTTTCTTT. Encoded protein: CASSQDRGSEAFF.

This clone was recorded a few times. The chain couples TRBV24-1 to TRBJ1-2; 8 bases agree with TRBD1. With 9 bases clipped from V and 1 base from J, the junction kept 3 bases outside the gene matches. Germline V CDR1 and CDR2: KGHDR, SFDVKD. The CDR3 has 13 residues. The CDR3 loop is CATQQGVNYGYTF. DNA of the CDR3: TGTGCCACCCAACAGGGGGTTAACTATGGCTACACCTTC.

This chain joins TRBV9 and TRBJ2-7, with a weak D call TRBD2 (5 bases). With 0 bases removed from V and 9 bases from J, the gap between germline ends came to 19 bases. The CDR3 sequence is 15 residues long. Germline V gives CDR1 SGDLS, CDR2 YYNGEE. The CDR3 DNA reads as TGTGCCAGCAGCGTAGAGGGTAGAGCGACTATAGGGCAGTACTTC. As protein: CASSVEGRATIGQYF.

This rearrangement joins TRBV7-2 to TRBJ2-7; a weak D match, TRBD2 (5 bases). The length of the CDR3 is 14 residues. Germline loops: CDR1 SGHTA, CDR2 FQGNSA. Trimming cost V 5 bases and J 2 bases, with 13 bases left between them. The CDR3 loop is CASSTGIMTYEQYF. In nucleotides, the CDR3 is TGTGCCAGCAGCACGGGAATCATGACCTACGAGCAGTACTTC.

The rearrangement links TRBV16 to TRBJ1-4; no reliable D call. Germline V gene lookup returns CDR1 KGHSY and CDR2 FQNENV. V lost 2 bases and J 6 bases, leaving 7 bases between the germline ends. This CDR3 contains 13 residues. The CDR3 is CASSQGSYEKLFF. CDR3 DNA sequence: TGTGCCAGCAGCCAAGGCAGTTATGAAAAACTGTTTTTT.

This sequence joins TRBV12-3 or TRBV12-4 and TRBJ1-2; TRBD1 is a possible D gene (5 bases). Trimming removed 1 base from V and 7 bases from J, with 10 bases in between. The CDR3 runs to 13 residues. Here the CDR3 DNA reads TGTGCCAGCAGTTTAGTCAGGGAGGTTGGCTACACCTTC. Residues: CASSLVREVGYTF.

CDR3 coding DNA: TGTGCCAGCAGTTACGTCAGGGGCCCGACCGGGGAGCTGTTTTTT. Its translation is CASSYVRGPTGELFF. The chain has TRBV6-6 and TRBJ2-2, with D perhaps TRBD1 (6 bases). Germline CDR1 MNHNY, CDR2 SVGAGI (reference sequence). The CDR3 runs 15 residues. V lost 2 bases and J 5 bases, leaving 12 bases between the germline ends.

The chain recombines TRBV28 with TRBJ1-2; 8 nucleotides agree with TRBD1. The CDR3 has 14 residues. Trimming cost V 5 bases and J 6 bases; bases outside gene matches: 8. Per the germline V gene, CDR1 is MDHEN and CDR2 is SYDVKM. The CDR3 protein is CASSTRARGHGYTF. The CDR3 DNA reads TGTGCCAGCAGTACCCGAGCCAGGGGGCATGGCTACACCTTC.

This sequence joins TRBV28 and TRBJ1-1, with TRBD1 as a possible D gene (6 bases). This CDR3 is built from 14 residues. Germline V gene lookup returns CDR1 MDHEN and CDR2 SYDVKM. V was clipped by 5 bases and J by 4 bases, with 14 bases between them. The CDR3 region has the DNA TGTGCCAGCAGTCCGGGGGGGCGGGGCACTGAAGCTTTCTTT. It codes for CASSPGGRGTEAFF.